The present TCR beta chain was sequenced within a study of cytomegalovirus exposure and HLA in healthy donors. Study details: HLA-typed donors were the source of about 90 million unique TCRs held in an early data release.

It was with 60 Vbeta and 13 Jbeta primers that the PCR ran. Generated by immunoSEQ multiplex PCR, the TCRdb table keeps only in-frame clones and is missing some. The table includes over 120,000 clones, around three quarters detected once. The ends were cut back, 6 bases at V and 4 bases at J, with 14 bases in the middle. The CDR3 is 14 residues long. Germline loops: CDR1 MDHEN, CDR2 SYDVKM. The sequenced material came from PBMCs. The rearrangement uses TRBV28 and TRBJ2-3, with a possible D match to TRBD2 (6 bases). This sequence was found in a woman in her sixties in good health and CMV-seropositive. The CDR3 region has the DNA TGTGCCAGCAGCCCCTCTAGCGTCCCAGATACGCAGTATTTT. Amino acid sequence: CASSPSSVPDTQYF.